A selection of T cell receptor beta chains follows, all from one sample in a study of shared clonotypes between healthy human individuals. The protocol was immunoSEQ multiplex PCR, while the TCRdb copy is restricted to in-frame clones and leaves out a portion. The sample lists approximately 350,000 clones, around two thirds occurring once. Source material: memory CD4+ T cells sorted from blood. The origin of the receptors is a man aged 30 to 45 in good health. The CDR3 runs from the conserved cysteine through the conserved F or W. The D gene is left open where the match is weak. For some rows the clone size is stated as once, few or many, or as a class when expanded; others skip it.

V gene: TRBV5-1; clone size: NA; D gene: TRBD2; J gene: TRBJ2-5; CDR3 protein: CASSLMTSGGLETQYF; CDR3 DNA: TGCGCCAGCAGCTTGATGACTAGCGGGGGGTTGGAGACCCAGTACTTC
V gene: TRBV25-1; clone size: NA; D gene: NA; J gene: TRBJ1-4; CDR3 protein: CASRQTGVHEKLFF; CDR3 DNA: TGTGCCAGCCGCCAGACGGGAGTCCATGAAAAACTGTTTTTT
V gene: TRBV5-6; clone size: NA; D gene: TRBD2; J gene: TRBJ2-1; CDR3 protein: CASSKLADYYNEQFF; CDR3 DNA: TGTGCCAGCAGCAAACTAGCGGATTACTACAATGAGCAGTTCTTC
V gene: TRBV5-1; clone size: NA; D gene: TRBD1; J gene: TRBJ1-4; CDR3 protein: CASSSFMGQGNEKLFF; CDR3 DNA: TGCGCCAGCAGCTCTTTTATGGGACAGGGGAATGAAAAACTGTTTTTT
V gene: TRBV5-1; clone size: NA; D gene: NA; J gene: TRBJ2-5; CDR3 protein: CASSLRGETQYF; CDR3 DNA: TGCGCCAGCAGCTTGAGGGGAGAGACCCAGTACTTC
V gene: TRBV5-4; clone size: few; D gene: NA; J gene: TRBJ2-5; CDR3 protein: CASSLPSQETQYF; CDR3 DNA: TGTGCCAGCAGCTTGCCGTCGCAAGAGACCCAGTACTTC
V gene: TRBV7-2; clone size: few; D gene: NA; J gene: TRBJ2-3; CDR3 protein: CASSPTYTDTQYF; CDR3 DNA: TGTGCCAGCAGCCCGACTTACACAGATACGCAGTATTTT
V gene: TRBV14; clone size: NA; D gene: NA; J gene: TRBJ2-4; CDR3 protein: CASSQVAQGIGSKNIQYF; CDR3 DNA: TGTGCCAGCAGCCAAGTTGCTCAGGGTATCGGGTCCAAAAACATTCAGTACTTC
V gene: TRBV11-2; clone size: NA; D gene: NA; J gene: TRBJ1-1; CDR3 protein: CASSLGGKAFF; CDR3 DNA: TGTGCCAGCAGCTTAGGGGGGAAGGCTTTCTTT
V gene: TRBV19; clone size: NA; D gene: NA; J gene: TRBJ2-2; CDR3 protein: CASSPGTGTRELFF; CDR3 DNA: TGTGCCAGTAGTCCAGGAACCGGGACCCGCGAGCTGTTTTTT
V gene: TRBV19; clone size: NA; D gene: NA; J gene: TRBJ2-7; CDR3 protein: CASSIAQRSYEQYF; CDR3 DNA: TGTGCCAGTAGTATAGCGCAGAGGTCCTACGAGCAGTACTTC
V gene: TRBV13; clone size: NA; D gene: TRBD1; J gene: TRBJ2-2; CDR3 protein: CASSPGQGTGELFF; CDR3 DNA: TGTGCCAGCAGCCCGGGACAGGGAACCGGGGAGCTGTTTTTT
V gene: TRBV7-9; clone size: NA; D gene: NA; J gene: TRBJ1-4; CDR3 protein: CASSFGGRGFEKLFF; CDR3 DNA: TGTGCCAGCAGCTTCGGCGGCCGGGGGTTTGAAAAACTGTTTTTT
V gene: TRBV6-5; clone size: NA; D gene: TRBD2; J gene: TRBJ2-5; CDR3 protein: CASSFFGSGRETQYF; CDR3 DNA: TGTGCCAGCAGTTTTTTTGGGAGCGGGAGGGAGACCCAGTACTTC
V gene: TRBV6-4; clone size: few; D gene: NA; J gene: TRBJ2-4; CDR3 protein: CASSEARPVLAKNIQYF; CDR3 DNA: TGTGCCAGCAGTGAAGCCCGGCCTGTGCTAGCCAAAAACATTCAGTACTTC
V gene: TRBV5-1; clone size: once; D gene: NA; J gene: TRBJ2-1; CDR3 protein: CASSSDSSSYNEQFF; CDR3 DNA: TGCGCCAGCAGCTCTGACAGCAGCTCCTACAATGAGCAGTTCTTC
V gene: TRBV15; clone size: few; D gene: NA; J gene: TRBJ1-5; CDR3 protein: CATSRSQVGQPQHF; CDR3 DNA: TGTGCCACCAGCAGGAGCCAGGTTGGTCAGCCCCAGCATTTT
V gene: TRBV2; clone size: NA; D gene: NA; J gene: TRBJ2-7; CDR3 protein: CASSGLGFEQYF; CDR3 DNA: TGTGCCAGCAGTGGTCTGGGCTTCGAGCAGTACTTC
V gene: TRBV18; clone size: NA; D gene: NA; J gene: TRBJ1-1; CDR3 protein: CASSRRETNTEAFF; CDR3 DNA: TGTGCCAGCTCACGTAGGGAGACGAACACTGAAGCTTTCTTT
V gene: TRBV2; clone size: NA; D gene: NA; J gene: TRBJ2-1; CDR3 protein: CASSEVGDEQFF; CDR3 DNA: TGTGCCAGCAGTGAAGTTGGGGATGAGCAGTTCTTC
V gene: TRBV18; clone size: NA; D gene: TRBD2; J gene: TRBJ2-5; CDR3 protein: CASSPGLASETQYF; CDR3 DNA: TGTGCCAGCTCACCGGGACTAGCGAGTGAGACCCAGTACTTC
V gene: TRBV18; clone size: NA; D gene: TRBD1; J gene: TRBJ1-1; CDR3 protein: CASSPDRVNTEAFF; CDR3 DNA: TGTGCCAGCTCACCAGACAGGGTGAACACTGAAGCTTTCTTT
V gene: TRBV5-1; clone size: NA; D gene: NA; J gene: TRBJ2-7; CDR3 protein: CASSQLPTGEQYF; CDR3 DNA: TGCGCCAGCAGCCAACTACCTACAGGGGAGCAGTACTTC
V gene: TRBV5-1; clone size: NA; D gene: NA; J gene: TRBJ1-4; CDR3 protein: CASSLQQEEKLFF; CDR3 DNA: TGCGCCAGCAGCTTGCAACAGGAGGAAAAACTGTTTTTT
V gene: TRBV5-6; clone size: NA; D gene: TRBD2; J gene: TRBJ2-7; CDR3 protein: CASSLVAGSGEQYF; CDR3 DNA: TGTGCCAGCAGCTTAGTAGCGGGATCGGGCGAGCAGTACTTC
V gene: TRBV9; clone size: once; D gene: NA; J gene: TRBJ2-3; CDR3 protein: CASSVDRAHTDTQYF; CDR3 DNA: TGTGCCAGCAGCGTAGACAGGGCCCACACAGATACGCAGTATTTT
V gene: TRBV28; clone size: NA; D gene: TRBD1; J gene: TRBJ2-7; CDR3 protein: CASKIATGGYYEQYF; CDR3 DNA: TGTGCCAGCAAAATAGCGACAGGGGGTTACTACGAGCAGTACTTC
V gene: TRBV2; clone size: NA; D gene: NA; J gene: TRBJ2-7; CDR3 protein: CASCKDSYEQYF; CDR3 DNA: TGTGCCAGCTGTAAAGACTCCTACGAGCAGTACTTC
V gene: TRBV29-1; clone size: NA; D gene: NA; J gene: TRBJ2-3; CDR3 protein: CSSERRGLTDTQYF; CDR3 DNA: TGCAGCTCCGAGCGGAGGGGGCTCACAGATACGCAGTATTTT
V gene: TRBV28; clone size: NA; D gene: NA; J gene: TRBJ1-5; CDR3 protein: CASRGRRTSYQPQHF; CDR3 DNA: TGTGCCAGCAGGGGCAGGAGGACATCGTATCAGCCCCAGCATTTT
V gene: TRBV12-2; clone size: NA; D gene: NA; J gene: TRBJ2-1; CDR3 protein: CASRLAKQDLNNEQFF; CDR3 DNA: TGTGCAAGTCGCTTAGCGAAACAGGATTTGAACAATGAGCAGTTCTTC
V gene: TRBV19; clone size: NA; D gene: NA; J gene: TRBJ2-7; CDR3 protein: CASSPRTASSYEQYF; CDR3 DNA: TGTGCCAGTAGTCCGAGGACAGCGAGCTCCTACGAGCAGTACTTC
V gene: TRBV19; clone size: NA; D gene: NA; J gene: TRBJ2-5; CDR3 protein: CASSIETGRQETQYF; CDR3 DNA: TGTGCCAGTAGTATAGAGACAGGCCGGCAAGAGACCCAGTACTTC
V gene: TRBV2; clone size: NA; D gene: NA; J gene: TRBJ1-5; CDR3 protein: CASMEDSNQPQHF; CDR3 DNA: TGTGCCAGCATGGAGGATAGCAATCAGCCCCAGCATTTT
V gene: TRBV6-1; clone size: NA; D gene: NA; J gene: TRBJ1-4; CDR3 protein: CASRSSPGRDEKLFF; CDR3 DNA: TGTGCCAGCAGAAGTAGCCCGGGACGAGATGAAAAACTGTTTTTT
V gene: TRBV25-1; clone size: NA; D gene: TRBD1; J gene: TRBJ2-7; CDR3 protein: CASKGAGGGLQYF; CDR3 DNA: TGTGCCAGCAAAGGGGCAGGGGGCGGTCTGCAGTACTTC
V gene: TRBV5-1; clone size: NA; D gene: NA; J gene: TRBJ2-7; CDR3 protein: CASSPLNDYEQYF; CDR3 DNA: TGCGCCAGCAGCCCCCTCAATGACTACGAGCAGTACTTC